This TCR beta chain was sequenced in a study of siplizumab effects on memory and regulatory T cells. For this clone: Its antigen remains unknown.

For every sample, 100,000 or so TCR templates were assayed. TCRdb keeps only in-frame clones here, not all; method: immunoSEQ multiplex PCR. Among some 120,000 clones listed, roughly 94% were seen once. Regarding the study as a whole: In the presence of siplizumab, alloreactive sequences traceable to unstimulated CD4+ memory cells were significantly reduced. Mappable CD4+ clones that were alloreactive averaged about 69% Treg-derived with siplizumab versus around 27% in controls.

The sequence derives from a human donor in good health. The sample consisted of non-Treg CD4+ T cells sorted from blood.

The CDR3 region is CASSFGGNTGELFF. The CDR3 nucleotides read TGTGCCAGCAGCTTTGGCGGGAACACCGGGGAGCTGTTTTTT. The chain joins TRBV11-3 to TRBJ2-2, with D unresolved. Between the trimmed V and J ends, which lost 3 bases and 1 base, there was a span of 6 bases. The CDR3 runs 14 residues. CDR1 is SGHNT and CDR2 is YENEEA in the germline V gene.